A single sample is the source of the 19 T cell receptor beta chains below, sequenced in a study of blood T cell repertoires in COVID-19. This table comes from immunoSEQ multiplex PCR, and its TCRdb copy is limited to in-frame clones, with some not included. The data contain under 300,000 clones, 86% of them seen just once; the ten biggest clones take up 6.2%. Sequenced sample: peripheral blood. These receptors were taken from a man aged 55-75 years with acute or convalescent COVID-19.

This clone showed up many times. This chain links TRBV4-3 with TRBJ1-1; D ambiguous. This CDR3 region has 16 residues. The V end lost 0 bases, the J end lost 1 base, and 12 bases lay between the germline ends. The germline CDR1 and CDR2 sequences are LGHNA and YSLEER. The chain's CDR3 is CASSQDWAQANTEAFF. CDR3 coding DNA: TGCGCCAGCAGCCAAGATTGGGCGCAGGCGAACACTGAAGCTTTCTTT.

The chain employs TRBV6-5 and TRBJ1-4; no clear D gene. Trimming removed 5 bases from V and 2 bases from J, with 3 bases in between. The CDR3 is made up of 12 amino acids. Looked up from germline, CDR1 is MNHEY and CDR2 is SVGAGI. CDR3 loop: CASSLTNEKLFF. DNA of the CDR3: TGTGCCAGCAGTCTCACTAATGAAAAACTGTTTTTT.

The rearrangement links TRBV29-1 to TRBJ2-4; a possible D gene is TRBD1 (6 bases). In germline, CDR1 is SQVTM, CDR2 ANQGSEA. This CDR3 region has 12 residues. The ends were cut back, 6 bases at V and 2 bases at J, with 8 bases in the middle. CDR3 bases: TGCAGCGTCGGGACATCCAAAAACATTCAGTACTTC. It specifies CSVGTSKNIQYF.

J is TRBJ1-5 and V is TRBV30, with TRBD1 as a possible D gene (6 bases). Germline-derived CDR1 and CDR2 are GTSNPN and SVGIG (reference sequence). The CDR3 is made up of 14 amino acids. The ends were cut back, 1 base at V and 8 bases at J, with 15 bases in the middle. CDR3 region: CAWSADRYWEPQHF. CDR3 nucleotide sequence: TGTGCCTGGAGTGCGGACAGATATTGGGAGCCCCAGCATTTT. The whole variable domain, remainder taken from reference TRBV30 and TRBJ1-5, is SQTIHQWPATLVQPVGSPLSLECTVEGTSNPNLYWYRQAAGRGLQLLFYSVGIGQISSEVPQNLSASRPQDRQFILSSKKLLLSDSGFYLCAWSADRYWEPQHFGDGTRLSIL.

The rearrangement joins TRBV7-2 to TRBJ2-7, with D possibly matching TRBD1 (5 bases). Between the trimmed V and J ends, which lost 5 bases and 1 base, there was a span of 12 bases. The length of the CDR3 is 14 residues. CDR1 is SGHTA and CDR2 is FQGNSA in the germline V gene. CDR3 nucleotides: TGTGCCAGCAGCACACACAGGTTTTCCTACGAGCAGTACTTC. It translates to CASSTHRFSYEQYF.

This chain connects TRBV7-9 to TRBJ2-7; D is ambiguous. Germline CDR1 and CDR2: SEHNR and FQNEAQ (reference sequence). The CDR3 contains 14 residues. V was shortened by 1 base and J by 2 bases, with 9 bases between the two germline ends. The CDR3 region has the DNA TGTGCCAGCAGCTTAGAGCAGGTCACCTACGAGCAGTACTTC. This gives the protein CASSLEQVTYEQYF.

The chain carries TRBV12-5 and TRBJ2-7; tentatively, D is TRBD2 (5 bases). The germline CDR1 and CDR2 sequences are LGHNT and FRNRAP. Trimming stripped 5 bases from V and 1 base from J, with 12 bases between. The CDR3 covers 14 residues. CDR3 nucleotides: TGTGCTAGTGGTCCACTGGACTCTTCCTACGAGCAGTACTTC. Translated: CASGPLDSSYEQYF.

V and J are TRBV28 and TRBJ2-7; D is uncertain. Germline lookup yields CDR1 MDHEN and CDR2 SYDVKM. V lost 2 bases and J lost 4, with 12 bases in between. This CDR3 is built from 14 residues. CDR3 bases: TGTGCCAGCAGTTTAAGCGCGACGCCTTACGAGCAGTACTTC. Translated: CASSLSATPYEQYF.

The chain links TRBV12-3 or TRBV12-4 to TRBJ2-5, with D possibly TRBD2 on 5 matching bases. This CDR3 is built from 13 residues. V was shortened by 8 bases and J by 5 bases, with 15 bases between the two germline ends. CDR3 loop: CASGYTRLETQYF. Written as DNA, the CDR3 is TGTGCCAGCGGCTACACTAGGCTGGAGACCCAGTACTTC.

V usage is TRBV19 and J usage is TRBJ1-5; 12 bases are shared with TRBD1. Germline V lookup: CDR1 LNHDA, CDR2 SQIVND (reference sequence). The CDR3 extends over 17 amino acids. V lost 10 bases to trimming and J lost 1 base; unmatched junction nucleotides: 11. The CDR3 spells CATKGTGGAWSNQPQHF. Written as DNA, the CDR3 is TGTGCCACCAAGGGGACAGGGGGCGCCTGGAGCAATCAGCCCCAGCATTTT.

The CDR3 is CASSYRDRGPSYEQYF. In nucleotides, the CDR3 is TGTGCCAGCAGTTACCGGGACAGGGGACCCTCCTACGAGCAGTACTTC. This sequence joins TRBV28 and TRBJ2-7, with 10 bases fitting TRBD1. Looked up from germline, CDR1 is MDHEN and CDR2 is SYDVKM. This CDR3 has 16 amino acids. V dropped 4 bases and J dropped 0; count of bases not matched to a gene: 6.

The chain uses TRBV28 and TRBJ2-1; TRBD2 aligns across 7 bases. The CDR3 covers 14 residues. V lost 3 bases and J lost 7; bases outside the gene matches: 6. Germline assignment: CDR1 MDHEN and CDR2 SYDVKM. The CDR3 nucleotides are TGTGCCAGCAGTTTGGCGGGAGAGTCGAATGAGCAGTTCTTC. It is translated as CASSLAGESNEQFF.

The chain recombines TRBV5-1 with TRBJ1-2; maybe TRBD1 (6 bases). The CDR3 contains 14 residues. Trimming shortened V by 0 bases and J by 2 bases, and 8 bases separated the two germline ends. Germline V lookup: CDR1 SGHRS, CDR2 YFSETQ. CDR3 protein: CASSLDRANYGYTF. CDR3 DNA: TGCGCCAGCAGCTTGGACAGGGCCAACTATGGCTACACCTTC.

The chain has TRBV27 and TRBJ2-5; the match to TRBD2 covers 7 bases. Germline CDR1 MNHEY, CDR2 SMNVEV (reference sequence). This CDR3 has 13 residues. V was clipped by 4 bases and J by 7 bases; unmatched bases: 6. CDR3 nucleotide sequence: TGTGCCAGCAGTTCGGGGGGAGCAAGGACCCAGTACTTC. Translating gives CASSSGGARTQYF.

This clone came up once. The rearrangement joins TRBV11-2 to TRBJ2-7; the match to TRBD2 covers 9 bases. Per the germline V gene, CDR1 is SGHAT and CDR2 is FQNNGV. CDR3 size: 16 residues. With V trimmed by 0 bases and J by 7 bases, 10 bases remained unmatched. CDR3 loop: CASSLDSAGGTGEQYF. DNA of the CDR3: TGTGCCAGCAGCTTAGATTCAGCGGGAGGCACGGGAGAGCAGTACTTC.

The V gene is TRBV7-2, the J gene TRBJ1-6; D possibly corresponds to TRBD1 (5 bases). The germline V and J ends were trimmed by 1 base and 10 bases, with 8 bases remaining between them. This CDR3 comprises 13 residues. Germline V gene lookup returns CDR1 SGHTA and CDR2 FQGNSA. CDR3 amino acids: CASSLDGGSPLHF. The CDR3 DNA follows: TGTGCCAGCAGCTTAGACGGGGGGTCACCCCTCCACTTT.

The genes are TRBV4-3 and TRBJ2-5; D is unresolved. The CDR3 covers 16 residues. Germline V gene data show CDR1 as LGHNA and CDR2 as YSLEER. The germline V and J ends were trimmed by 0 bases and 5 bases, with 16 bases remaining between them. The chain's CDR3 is CASSQDLTIPQETQYF. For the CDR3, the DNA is TGCGCCAGCAGCCAAGATTTAACGATCCCGCAGGAGACCCAGTACTTC.

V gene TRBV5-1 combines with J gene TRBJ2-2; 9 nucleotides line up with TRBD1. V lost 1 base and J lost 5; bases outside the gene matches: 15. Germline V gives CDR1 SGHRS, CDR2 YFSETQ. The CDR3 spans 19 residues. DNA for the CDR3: TGCGCCAGCAGCTTGAATGTGCTTACAGGGGGCATTCGGACCGGGGAGCTGTTTTTT. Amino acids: CASSLNVLTGGIRTGELFF.

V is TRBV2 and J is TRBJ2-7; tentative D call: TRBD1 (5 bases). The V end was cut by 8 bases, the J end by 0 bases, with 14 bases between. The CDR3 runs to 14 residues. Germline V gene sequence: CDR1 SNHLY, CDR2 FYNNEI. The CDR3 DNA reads TGTGCCAGCTCTGACAACAGGAACTCCTACGAGCAGTACTTC. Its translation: CASSDNRNSYEQYF.